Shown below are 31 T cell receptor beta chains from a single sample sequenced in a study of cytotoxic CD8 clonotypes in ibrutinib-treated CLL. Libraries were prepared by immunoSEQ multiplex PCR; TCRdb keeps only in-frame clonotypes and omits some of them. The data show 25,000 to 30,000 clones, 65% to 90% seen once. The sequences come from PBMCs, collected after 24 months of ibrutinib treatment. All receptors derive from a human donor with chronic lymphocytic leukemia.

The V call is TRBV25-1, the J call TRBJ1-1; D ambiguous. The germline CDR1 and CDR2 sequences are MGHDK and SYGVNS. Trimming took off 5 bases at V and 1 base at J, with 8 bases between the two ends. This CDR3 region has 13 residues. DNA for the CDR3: TGTGCCAGCAGTCGGGTTTGGAACACTGAAGCTTTCTTT. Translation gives CASSRVWNTEAFF.

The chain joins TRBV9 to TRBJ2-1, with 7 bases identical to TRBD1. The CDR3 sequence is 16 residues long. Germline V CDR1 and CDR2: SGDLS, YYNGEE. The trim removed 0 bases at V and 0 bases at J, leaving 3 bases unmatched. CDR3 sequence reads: CASSVATGSSYNEQFF. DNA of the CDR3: TGTGCCAGCAGCGTAGCGACAGGGAGCTCCTACAATGAGCAGTTCTTC. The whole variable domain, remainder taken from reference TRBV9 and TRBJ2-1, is DSGVTQTPKHLITATGQRVTLRCSPRSGDLSVYWYQQSLDQGLQFLIQYYNGEERAKGNILERFSAQQFPDLHSELNLSSLELGDSALYFCASSVATGSSYNEQFFGPGTRLTVL.

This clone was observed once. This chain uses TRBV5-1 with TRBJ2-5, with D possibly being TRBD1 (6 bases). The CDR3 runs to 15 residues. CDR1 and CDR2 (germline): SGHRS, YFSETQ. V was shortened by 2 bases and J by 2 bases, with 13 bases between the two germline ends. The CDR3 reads CASSFFGGPQETQYF. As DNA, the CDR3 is TGCGCCAGCAGCTTCTTTGGGGGCCCACAAGAGACCCAGTACTTC.

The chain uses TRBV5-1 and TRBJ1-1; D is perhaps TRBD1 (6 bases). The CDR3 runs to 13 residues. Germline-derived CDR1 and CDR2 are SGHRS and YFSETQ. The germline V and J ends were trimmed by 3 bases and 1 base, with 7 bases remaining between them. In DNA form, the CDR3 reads TGCGCCAGCAGCTCACAGGGGAACACTGAAGCTTTCTTT. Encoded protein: CASSSQGNTEAFF.

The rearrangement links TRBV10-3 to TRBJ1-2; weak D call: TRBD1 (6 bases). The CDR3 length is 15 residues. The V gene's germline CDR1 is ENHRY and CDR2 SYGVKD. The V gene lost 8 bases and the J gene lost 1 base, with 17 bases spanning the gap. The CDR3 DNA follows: TGTGCCATCCTTTCCCGGGACACTCTTAACTATGGCTACACCTTC. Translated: CAILSRDTLNYGYTF.

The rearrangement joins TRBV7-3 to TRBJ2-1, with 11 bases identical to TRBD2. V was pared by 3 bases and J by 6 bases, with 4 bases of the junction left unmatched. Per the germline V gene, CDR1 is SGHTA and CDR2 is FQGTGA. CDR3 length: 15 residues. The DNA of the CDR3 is TGTGCCAGCAGCTTTAGCGGGGGGGCCCTCAATGAGCAGTTCTTC. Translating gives CASSFSGGALNEQFF.

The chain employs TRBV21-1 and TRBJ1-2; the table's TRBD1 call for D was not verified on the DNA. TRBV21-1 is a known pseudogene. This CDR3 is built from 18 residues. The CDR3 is CASSKALGQREGHYGYTF. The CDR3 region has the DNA TGTGCCAGCAGCAAAGCGCTCGGACAGCGCGAGGGTCACTATGGCTACACCTTC.

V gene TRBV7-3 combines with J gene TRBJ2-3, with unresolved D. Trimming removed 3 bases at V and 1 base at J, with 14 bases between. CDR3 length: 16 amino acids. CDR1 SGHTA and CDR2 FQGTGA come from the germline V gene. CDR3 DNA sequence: TGTGCCAGCAGCTTTGCTAGGACCCTCGGCACAGATACGCAGTATTTT. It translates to CASSFARTLGTDTQYF.

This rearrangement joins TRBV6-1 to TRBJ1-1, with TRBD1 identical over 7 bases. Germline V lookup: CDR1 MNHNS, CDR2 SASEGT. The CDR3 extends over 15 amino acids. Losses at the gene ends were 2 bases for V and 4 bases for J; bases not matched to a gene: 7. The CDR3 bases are TGTGCCAGCAGTGAATTATGGGGACAGCTCACTGAAGCTTTCTTT. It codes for CASSELWGQLTEAFF.

For the CDR3, the DNA is TGTGCCAGCAGCTCGGGACTAGCGGGGACCGGGGAGCTGTTTTTT. Translation: CASSSGLAGTGELFF. The rearrangement uses TRBV7-3 and TRBJ2-2; 13 nucleotides match TRBD2. CDR3 length equals 15 residues. CDR1 is SGHTA and CDR2 is FQGTGA in the germline V gene. With 4 bases clipped from V and 5 bases from J, the junction kept 1 base outside the gene matches.

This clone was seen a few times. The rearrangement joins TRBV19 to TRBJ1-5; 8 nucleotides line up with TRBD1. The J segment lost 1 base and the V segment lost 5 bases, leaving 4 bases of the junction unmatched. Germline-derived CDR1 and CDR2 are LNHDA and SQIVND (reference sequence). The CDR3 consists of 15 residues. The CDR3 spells CASSARQGSNQPQHF. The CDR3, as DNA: TGTGCCAGTAGTGCCCGACAGGGGAGCAATCAGCCCCAGCATTTT.

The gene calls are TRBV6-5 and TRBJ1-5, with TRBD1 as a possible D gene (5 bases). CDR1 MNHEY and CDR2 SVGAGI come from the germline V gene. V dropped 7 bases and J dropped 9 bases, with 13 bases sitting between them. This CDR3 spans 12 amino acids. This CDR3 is CASNLRGGPQHF. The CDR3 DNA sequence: TGTGCCAGCAACCTTCGGGGGGGGCCCCAGCATTTT.

The CDR3 DNA reads as TGTGCCAGCTCATTAGCTAGCGCTAGGTTTAGGAATGAGCAGTTCTTC. This gives the protein CASSLASARFRNEQFF. The V gene is TRBV18, the J gene TRBJ2-1, with D tentatively TRBD2 (6 bases). The CDR3 totals 16 residues. Germline values: CDR1 KGHSH, CDR2 LQKENI. V was clipped by 5 bases and J by 7 bases, with 21 bases between them.

The CDR3 here is CASSLGGGVYEQYF. As DNA, the CDR3 is TGTGCCAGCAGCTTAGGAGGGGGCGTTTACGAGCAGTACTTC. The genes are TRBV13 and TRBJ2-7; 7 bases line up with TRBD1. Losses at the gene ends were 0 bases for V and 4 bases for J; bases not matched to a gene: 3. Germline V gene sequence: CDR1 PRHDT, CDR2 FYEKMQ (reference sequence). This CDR3 is built from 14 residues. Using reference TRBV13 and TRBJ2-7 for the parts outside the CDR3, the full variable domain is AAGVIQSPRHLIKEKRETATLKCYPIPRHDTVYWYQQGPGQDPQFLISFYEKMQSDKGSIPDRFSAQQFSDYHSELNMSSLELGDSALYFCASSLGGGVYEQYFGPGTRLTVT.

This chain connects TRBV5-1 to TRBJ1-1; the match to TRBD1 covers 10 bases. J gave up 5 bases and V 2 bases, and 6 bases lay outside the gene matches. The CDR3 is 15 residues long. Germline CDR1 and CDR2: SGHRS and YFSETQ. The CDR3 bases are TGCGCCAGCAGCTTCCAAGGGACAGGGGAAACTGAAGCTTTCTTT. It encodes CASSFQGTGETEAFF. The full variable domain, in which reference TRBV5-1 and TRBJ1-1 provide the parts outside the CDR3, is KAGVTQTPRYLIKTRGQQVTLSCSPISGHRSVSWYQQTPGQGLQFLFEYFSETQRNKGNFPGRFSGRQFSNSRSEMNVSTLELGDSALYLCASSFQGTGETEAFFGQGTRLTVV.

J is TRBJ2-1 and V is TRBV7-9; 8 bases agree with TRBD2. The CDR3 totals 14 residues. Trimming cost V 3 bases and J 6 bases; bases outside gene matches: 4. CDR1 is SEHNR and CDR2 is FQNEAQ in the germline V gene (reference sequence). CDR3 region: CASSLGGGTNEQFF. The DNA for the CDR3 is TGTGCCAGCAGCTTGGGCGGGGGGACCAATGAGCAGTTCTTC.

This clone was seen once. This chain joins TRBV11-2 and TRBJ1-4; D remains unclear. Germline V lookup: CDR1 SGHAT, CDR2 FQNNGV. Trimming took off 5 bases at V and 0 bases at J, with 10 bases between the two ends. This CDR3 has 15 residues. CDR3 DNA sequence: TGTGCCAGCAGCCCCATCATTGCAACTAATGAAAAACTGTTTTTT. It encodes CASSPIIATNEKLFF.

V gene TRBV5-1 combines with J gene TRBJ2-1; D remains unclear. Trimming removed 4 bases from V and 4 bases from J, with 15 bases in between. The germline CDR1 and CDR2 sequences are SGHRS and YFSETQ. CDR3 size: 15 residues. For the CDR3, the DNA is TGCGCCAGCAGCCCTACCCTCGGTCTTTACAATGAGCAGTTCTTC. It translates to CASSPTLGLYNEQFF.

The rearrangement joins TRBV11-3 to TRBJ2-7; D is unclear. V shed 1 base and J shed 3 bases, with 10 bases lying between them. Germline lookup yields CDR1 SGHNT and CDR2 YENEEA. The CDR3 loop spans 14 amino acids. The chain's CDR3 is CASSLGDGHYEQYF. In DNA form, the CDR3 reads TGTGCCAGCAGCTTAGGCGACGGGCACTACGAGCAGTACTTC.

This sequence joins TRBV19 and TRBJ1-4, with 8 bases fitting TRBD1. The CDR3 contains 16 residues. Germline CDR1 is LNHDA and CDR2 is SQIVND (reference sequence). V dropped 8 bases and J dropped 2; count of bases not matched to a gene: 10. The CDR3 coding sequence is TGTGCCAGTGGGGACAGGTCATTTGGGACTAATGAAAAACTGTTTTTT. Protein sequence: CASGDRSFGTNEKLFF.

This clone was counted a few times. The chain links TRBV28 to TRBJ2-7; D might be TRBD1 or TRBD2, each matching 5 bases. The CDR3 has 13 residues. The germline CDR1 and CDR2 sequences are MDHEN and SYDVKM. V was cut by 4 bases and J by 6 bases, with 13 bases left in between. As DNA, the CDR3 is TGTGCCAGCAGTTCCTCCGGGACGATCGAGCAGTACTTC. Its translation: CASSSSGTIEQYF.

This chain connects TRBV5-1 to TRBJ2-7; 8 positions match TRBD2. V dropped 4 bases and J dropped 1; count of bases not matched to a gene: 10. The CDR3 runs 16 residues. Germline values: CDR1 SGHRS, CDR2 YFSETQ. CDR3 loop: CASSDRGGFPSYEQYF. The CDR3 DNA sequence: TGCGCCAGCAGCGATCGCGGGGGGTTTCCTTCCTACGAGCAGTACTTC. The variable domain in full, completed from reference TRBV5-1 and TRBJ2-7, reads KAGVTQTPRYLIKTRGQQVTLSCSPISGHRSVSWYQQTPGQGLQFLFEYFSETQRNKGNFPGRFSGRQFSNSRSEMNVSTLELGDSALYLCASSDRGGFPSYEQYFGPGTRLTVT.

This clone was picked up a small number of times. Here the CDR3 DNA reads TGTGCCAGCAGCCCCGGAACAGGGGGCGATCGGAATGAGCAGTTCTTC. Its translation is CASSPGTGGDRNEQFF. The rearrangement joins TRBV11-2 to TRBJ2-1; TRBD1 aligns across 9 bases. CDR3 length equals 16 residues. Germline CDR1 is SGHAT and CDR2 is FQNNGV. J lost 7 bases, V lost 5 bases, and 12 bases had no gene match.

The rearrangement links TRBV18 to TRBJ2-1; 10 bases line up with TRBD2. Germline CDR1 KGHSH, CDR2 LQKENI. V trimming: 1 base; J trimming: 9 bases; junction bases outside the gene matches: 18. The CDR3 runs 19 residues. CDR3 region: CASSPRSLAGENGPPEQFF. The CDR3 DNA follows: TGTGCCAGCTCACCACGCAGCCTAGCGGGGGAAAATGGCCCGCCTGAGCAGTTCTTC.

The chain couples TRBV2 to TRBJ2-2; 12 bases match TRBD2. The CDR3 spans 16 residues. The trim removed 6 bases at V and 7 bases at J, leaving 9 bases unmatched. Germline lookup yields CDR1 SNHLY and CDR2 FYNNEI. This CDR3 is CASSYRLAGALGELFF. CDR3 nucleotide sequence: TGTGCCAGCAGCTACCGACTAGCGGGGGCCCTCGGGGAGCTGTTTTTT.

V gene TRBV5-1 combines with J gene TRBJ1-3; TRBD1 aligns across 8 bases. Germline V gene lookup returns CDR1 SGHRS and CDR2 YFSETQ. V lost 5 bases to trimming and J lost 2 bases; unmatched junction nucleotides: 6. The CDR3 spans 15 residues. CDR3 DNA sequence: TGCGCCAGCAGACCCGTGGACAGGGCTGGAAACACCATATATTTT. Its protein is CASRPVDRAGNTIYF.

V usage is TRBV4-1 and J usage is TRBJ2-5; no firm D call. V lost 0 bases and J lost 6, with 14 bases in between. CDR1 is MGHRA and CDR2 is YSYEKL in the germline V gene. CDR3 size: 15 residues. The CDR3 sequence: CASSQDLRLRKTQYF. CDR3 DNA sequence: TGCGCCAGCAGCCAAGATCTAAGACTCCGGAAGACCCAGTACTTC.

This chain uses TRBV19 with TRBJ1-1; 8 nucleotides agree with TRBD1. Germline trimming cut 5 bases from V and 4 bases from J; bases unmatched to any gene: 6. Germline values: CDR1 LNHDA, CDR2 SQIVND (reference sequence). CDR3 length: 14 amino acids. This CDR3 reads CASSLTGDVTEAFF. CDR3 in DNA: TGTGCCAGTAGTCTGACAGGGGATGTCACTGAAGCTTTCTTT.

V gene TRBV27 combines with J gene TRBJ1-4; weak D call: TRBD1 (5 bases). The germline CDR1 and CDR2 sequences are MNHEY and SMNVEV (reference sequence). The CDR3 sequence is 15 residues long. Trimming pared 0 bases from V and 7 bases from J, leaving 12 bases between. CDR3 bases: TGTGCCAGCAGTTTATCGGGAGGGACGGGTGAAAAACTGTTTTTT. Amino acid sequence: CASSLSGGTGEKLFF.

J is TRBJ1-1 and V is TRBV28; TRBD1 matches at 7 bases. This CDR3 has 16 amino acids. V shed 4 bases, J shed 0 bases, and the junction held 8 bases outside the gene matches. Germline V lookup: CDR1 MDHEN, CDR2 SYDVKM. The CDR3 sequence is CASSSWRGRMNTEAFF. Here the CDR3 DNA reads TGTGCCAGCAGTTCCTGGAGGGGGCGCATGAACACTGAAGCTTTCTTT. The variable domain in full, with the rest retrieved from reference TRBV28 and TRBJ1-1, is DVKVTQSSRYLVKRTGEKVFLECVQDMDHENMFWYRQDPGLGLRLIYFSYDVKMKEKGDIPEGYSVSREKKERFSLILESASTNQTSMYLCASSSWRGRMNTEAFFGQGTRLTVV.

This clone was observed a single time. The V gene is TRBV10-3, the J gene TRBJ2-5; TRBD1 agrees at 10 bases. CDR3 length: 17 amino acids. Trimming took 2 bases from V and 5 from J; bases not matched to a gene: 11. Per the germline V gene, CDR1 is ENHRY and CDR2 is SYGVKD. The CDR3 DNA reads TGTGCCATCAGTGAGACTCAAACCGGGACAGGGGATGAGACCCAGTACTTC. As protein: CAISETQTGTGDETQYF.